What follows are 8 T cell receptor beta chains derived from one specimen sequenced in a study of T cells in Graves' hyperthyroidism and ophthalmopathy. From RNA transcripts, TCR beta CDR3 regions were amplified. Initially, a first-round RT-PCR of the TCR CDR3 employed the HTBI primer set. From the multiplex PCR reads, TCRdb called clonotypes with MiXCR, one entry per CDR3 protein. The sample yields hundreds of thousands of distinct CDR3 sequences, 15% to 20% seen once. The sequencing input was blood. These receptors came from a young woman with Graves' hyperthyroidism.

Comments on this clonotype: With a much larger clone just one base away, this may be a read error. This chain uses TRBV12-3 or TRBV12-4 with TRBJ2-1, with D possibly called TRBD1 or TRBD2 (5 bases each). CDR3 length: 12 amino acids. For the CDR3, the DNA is TGTGCCAGCAGTTTTTTGGGACGTGAGCAGCTCTTC. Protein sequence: CASSFLGREQLF.

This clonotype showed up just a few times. The CDR3 nucleotides read TGCAGTGCTAGTACAGAAAGGGGCTACACCTTC. Its protein is CSASTERGYTF. The genes are TRBV20-1 and TRBJ1-2, with unresolved D. CDR1 and CDR2 from the germline V gene are DFQATT and SNEGSKA (reference sequence). V lost 3 bases and J lost 8, with 10 bases in between. The CDR3 length is 11 residues.

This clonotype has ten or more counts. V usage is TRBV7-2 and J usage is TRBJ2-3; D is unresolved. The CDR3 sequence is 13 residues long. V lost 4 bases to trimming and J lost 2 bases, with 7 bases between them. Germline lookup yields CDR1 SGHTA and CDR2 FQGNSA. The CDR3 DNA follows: TGTGCCAGCAGCTCGGCCCCCACAGATACGCAGTATTTT. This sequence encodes CASSSAPTDTQYF.

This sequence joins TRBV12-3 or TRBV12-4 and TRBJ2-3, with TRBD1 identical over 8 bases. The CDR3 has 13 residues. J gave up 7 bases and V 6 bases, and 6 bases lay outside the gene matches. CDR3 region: CASSRTGGNTQYF. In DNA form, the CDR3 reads TGTGCCAGCAGCCGCACAGGGGGAAATACGCAGTATTTT.

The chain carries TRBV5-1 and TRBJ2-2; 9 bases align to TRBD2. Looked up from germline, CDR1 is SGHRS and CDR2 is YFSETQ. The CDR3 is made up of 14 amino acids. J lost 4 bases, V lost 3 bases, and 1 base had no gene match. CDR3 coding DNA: TGCGCCAGCAGCTCACTAGCGGGCACCGGGGAGCTGTTTTTT. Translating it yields CASSSLAGTGELFF.

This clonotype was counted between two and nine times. CDR3 DNA sequence: TGTGCCAGCAGCCAAACGGACAGGGGGCAAAGGTACTTC. As protein: CASSQTDRGQRYF. The rearrangement joins TRBV3-1 to TRBJ2-5; TRBD1 matches at 11 bases. This CDR3 spans 13 amino acids. The V and J ends lost 2 bases and 13 bases, in that order; junction bases with no gene match: 6. Germline lookup yields CDR1 LGHDT and CDR2 YNNKEL (reference sequence).

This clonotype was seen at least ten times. The CDR3 DNA reads TGTGCCAGCAGTGAAGGGCGGGGGGGCGCCTACGAGCAGTACTTC. This translates into CASSEGRGGAYEQYF. The rearrangement joins TRBV2 to TRBJ2-7, with 9 positions matching TRBD2. With V trimmed by 1 base and J by 2 bases, 3 bases remained unmatched. The CDR3 spans 15 residues. Germline values: CDR1 SNHLY, CDR2 FYNNEI.

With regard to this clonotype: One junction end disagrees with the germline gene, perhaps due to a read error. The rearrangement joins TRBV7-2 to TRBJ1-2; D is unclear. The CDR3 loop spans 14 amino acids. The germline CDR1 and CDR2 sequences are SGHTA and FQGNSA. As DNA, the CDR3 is TGCGCCAGCAGCCAAGATATAGGCTCCTATGGCTACACCTTC. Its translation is CASSQDIGSYGYTF. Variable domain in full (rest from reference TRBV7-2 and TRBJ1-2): GAGVSQSPSNKVTEKGKDVELRCDPISGHTALYWYRQSLGQGLEFLIYFQGNSAPDKSGLPSDRFSAERTGGSVSTLTIQRTQQEDSAVYLCASSQDIGSYGYTFGSGTRLTVV.